Presented here are 17 T cell receptor beta chains from one specimen sequenced in a study of patients and donors after allogeneic stem cell transplantation. One entry per CDR3 protein, called by TCRdb with MiXCR from the RT-PCR reads. The sample contains under 200,000 distinct CDR3 sequences, about 32% of which appear only once. Sequencing was done on a sample of blood, either unsorted or a sorted T cell fraction (not recorded which). The receptor set was obtained from a human donor who was either an allogeneic HSCT recipient or a stem cell or donor lymphocyte infusion donor (not recorded which). It is not recorded whose cells these are; they may come from a transplant donor.

The chain links TRBV15 to TRBJ2-3; 15 positions agree with TRBD2. The V segment lost 0 bases and the J segment 3 bases; nucleotides outside the gene matches: 4. This CDR3 is built from 18 residues. The germline V gene has CDR1 LNHNV and CDR2 YYDKDF (reference sequence). The CDR3 coding sequence is TGTGCCACCAGCAGAGATGGACTAGCGGGAGGGTGGACAGATACGCAGTATTTT. Translation gives CATSRDGLAGGWTDTQYF.

The CDR3 spells CASSRTGGSNQPQHF. CDR3 DNA sequence: TGTGCCAGCAGTCGGACAGGCGGGAGCAATCAGCCCCAGCATTTT. The chain carries TRBV28 and TRBJ1-5; 7 nucleotides line up with TRBD1. The CDR3 length is 15 residues. J lost 1 base, V lost 5 bases, and 5 bases had no gene match. The germline V gene encodes CDR1 MDHEN and CDR2 SYDVKM.

The J gene is TRBJ2-1, the V gene TRBV12-3 or TRBV12-4; TRBD1 might be the D (6 bases). The length of the CDR3 is 12 residues. The V gene lost 3 bases and the J gene lost 10 bases, with 10 bases spanning the gap. The CDR3 coding sequence is TGTGCCAGCAGTTTTGTCGGGACAGAGCAGTTCTTC. Residues: CASSFVGTEQFF.

This clonotype was recorded a few times. The rearrangement links TRBV10-1 to TRBJ2-5; 7 bases fit TRBD2. The CDR3 loop spans 14 amino acids. Trimming at V came to 4 bases and at J to 2 bases, leaving 4 bases not matched to a gene. CDR1 and CDR2 (germline): WNHNN, SYGVQD (reference sequence). The chain's CDR3 is CASSGGSGQETQYF. The CDR3 DNA reads TGCGCCAGCAGTGGCGGGAGTGGGCAAGAGACCCAGTACTTC.

In its sample, this clonotype was seen a few times. This chain connects TRBV6-5 to TRBJ1-1, with TRBD1 identical over 7 bases. J lost 4 bases, V lost 6 bases, and 17 bases had no gene match. The CDR3 loop spans 17 amino acids. Germline CDR1 reads MNHEY; CDR2 reads SVGAGI. Here the CDR3 reads CASSTTDRELVGTEAFF. CDR3 bases: TGTGCCAGCAGCACCACCGACAGGGAACTGGTAGGCACTGAAGCTTTCTTT.

This rearrangement joins TRBV14 to TRBJ2-7, with a tentative D call TRBD1 (5 bases). Germline V gives CDR1 SGHDN, CDR2 FVKESK. The CDR3 consists of 13 residues. V was pared by 6 bases and J by 0 bases, with 9 bases between. The CDR3 protein is CASRQAASYEQYF. CDR3 DNA: TGTGCCAGCAGACAGGCAGCCTCCTACGAGCAGTACTTC.

This chain connects TRBV25-1 to TRBJ1-4; 9 bases match TRBD1. Germline lookup yields CDR1 MGHDK and CDR2 SYGVNS. J gave up 8 bases and V 8 bases, and 9 bases lay outside the gene matches. The CDR3 is 14 amino acids. Written as DNA, the CDR3 is TGTGCCAGCCAGCTGACAGGGGGAAAGGAAAAACTGTTTTTT. Protein product: CASQLTGGKEKLFF.

The table lists this clonotype with many counts. The rearrangement joins TRBV7-2 to TRBJ1-2, with a weak D call TRBD1 (5 bases). The length of the CDR3 is 15 residues. In germline, CDR1 is SGHTA, CDR2 FQGNSA. V lost 5 bases, J lost 5 bases, and 18 bases lay in between. Here the CDR3 DNA reads TGTGCCAGCAGCACGAGGACAATAGGGGCATATGGCTACACCTTC. It translates to CASSTRTIGAYGYTF.

This clonotype was detected many times. This CDR3 reads CASSPAGNTIYF. Written as DNA, the CDR3 is TGTGCCAGCAGTCCGGCTGGAAACACCATATATTTT. The rearrangement joins TRBV12-3 or TRBV12-4 to TRBJ1-3, with unresolved D. Trimming removed 5 bases at V and 2 bases at J, with 4 bases between. The CDR3 sequence is 12 residues long.

This chain joins TRBV5-1 and TRBJ2-5; 11 nucleotides agree with TRBD1. Germline V gene lookup returns CDR1 SGHRS and CDR2 YFSETQ. After removal of 1 base from V and 5 bases from J, the junction contained 7 bases not matched to a gene. The CDR3 is 16 amino acids. CDR3 DNA: TGCGCCAGCAGCTTGCCCGGGACAGGGGGTGTCGAGACCCAGTACTTC. It translates to CASSLPGTGGVETQYF.

The chain uses TRBV28 and TRBJ2-7; D gene unclear. The CDR3 spans 12 residues. V gave up 6 bases and J gave up 7 bases, with 13 bases separating them. Germline lookup yields CDR1 MDHEN and CDR2 SYDVKM. The CDR3 is CASRFLLGEQYF. The CDR3 coding sequence is TGTGCCAGCAGGTTCCTGTTGGGGGAGCAGTACTTC.

The table lists this clonotype with many counts. This chain links TRBV6-5 with TRBJ1-4; possible D gene TRBD1, 6 bases. Germline lookup yields CDR1 MNHEY and CDR2 SVGAGI. The length of the CDR3 is 12 residues. The V end lost 4 bases, the J end lost 8 bases, and 8 bases lay between the germline ends. The CDR3 here is CASSSTGEKLFF. DNA for the CDR3: TGTGCCAGCAGTTCCACAGGGGAAAAACTGTTTTTT.

J is TRBJ2-3 and V is TRBV24-1; D perhaps matches TRBD1 (5 bases). Germline CDR1 reads KGHDR; CDR2 reads SFDVKD. CDR3 length equals 15 residues. The V gene lost 4 bases and the J gene lost 3 bases, with 13 bases spanning the gap. CDR3 bases: TGTGCCACCAGTGACTTCAGGGAAGTAACAGATACGCAGTATTTT. Its protein product is CATSDFREVTDTQYF.

This sequence joins TRBV4-2 and TRBJ2-2, with D uncertain. V lost 3 bases, J lost 1 base, and 3 bases lay in between. This CDR3 spans 13 amino acids. The germline V gene has CDR1 LGHNA and CDR2 YNFKEQ. CDR3 amino acids: CASSHQNTGELFF. CDR3 DNA: TGTGCCAGCAGCCATCAGAACACCGGGGAGCTGTTTTTT.

The CDR3 reads CSYNEQFF. For the CDR3, the DNA is TGCAGTTACAATGAGCAGTTCTTC. The chain combines TRBV20-1 with TRBJ2-1; no definite D call. The CDR3 loop spans 8 amino acids. V lost 8 bases to trimming and J lost 4 bases, with 0 bases between them. The germline V gene encodes CDR1 DFQATT and CDR2 SNEGSKA (reference sequence).

This clonotype was detected only a few times. The chain couples TRBV29-1 to TRBJ1-4; D gene uncertain. This CDR3 has 13 residues. CDR1 is SQVTM, CDR2 ANQGSEA, per germline. V was cut by 1 base and J by 3 bases, with 6 bases left in between. The CDR3, as DNA: TGCAGCGTTGAAGTCGACCCTAATGAAAAACTGTTTTTT. Protein: CSVEVDPNEKLFF.

In this sample, this clonotype turned up a few times. This chain links TRBV4-1 with TRBJ1-5; D is ambiguous. The germline V gene has CDR1 MGHRA and CDR2 YSYEKL. With 7 bases removed from V and 2 bases from J, the gap between germline ends came to 12 bases. This CDR3 comprises 14 residues. The CDR3 sequence: CASTPREGNQPQHF. The CDR3 DNA follows: TGCGCCAGCACCCCACGCGAGGGCAATCAGCCCCAGCATTTT.